Presented here are 25 T cell receptor beta chains from one specimen sequenced in a study of cytomegalovirus exposure and HLA in healthy donors. Data came from immunoSEQ multiplex PCR; TCRdb stores just in-frame clones and leaves some out. The sample lists about 140,000 clones; around 93% were seen once. The sample consisted of PBMCs. The receptors derive from a man between 18 and 35 years old in good health and CMV-seropositive.

This chain connects TRBV10-3 to TRBJ1-1; 11 nucleotides align to TRBD1. This CDR3 region has 15 residues. CDR1 and CDR2 from the germline V gene are ENHRY and SYGVKD. Germline trimming cut 5 bases from V and 2 bases from J; bases unmatched to any gene: 4. CDR3 coding DNA: TGTGCCATCAGTTTAGGGACAGGGGGAAACACTGAAGCTTTCTTT. This sequence encodes CAISLGTGGNTEAFF.

This clone was seen just once. The chain has TRBV5-1 and TRBJ2-6, with a tentative D call TRBD1 (5 bases). V was shortened by 2 bases and J by 4 bases, with 10 bases between the two germline ends. Looked up from germline, CDR1 is SGHRS and CDR2 is YFSETQ. The CDR3 spans 15 residues. Written as DNA, the CDR3 is TGCGCCAGCAGCTTTTCCAGGGCGGGGGCCAACGTCCTGACTTTC. Its protein is CASSFSRAGANVLTF.

The chain uses TRBV5-4 and TRBJ2-1; 7 bases align to TRBD2. J lost 6 bases, V lost 7 bases, and 7 bases had no gene match. The CDR3 has 13 residues. CDR1 and CDR2 (germline): SGHNT, YYREEE (reference sequence). CDR3 nucleotide sequence: TGTGCCAGCGGCCGGGGGGATGGCAATGAGCAGTTCTTC. Translated, it gives CASGRGDGNEQFF.

The chain combines TRBV5-6 with TRBJ2-7; 7 bases line up with TRBD1. Germline V gene data show CDR1 as SGHDT and CDR2 as YYEEEE. This CDR3 comprises 13 residues. J gave up 4 bases and V 0 bases, and 1 base lay outside the gene matches. The CDR3: CASSLDRGYEQYF. In nucleotides, the CDR3 is TGTGCCAGCAGCTTGGACAGGGGATACGAGCAGTACTTC.

This chain uses TRBV19 with TRBJ1-2; the D gene is possibly TRBD1 (6 bases). V lost 2 bases to trimming and J lost 5 bases, with 9 bases between them. The CDR3 runs to 13 residues. From germline, CDR1 is LNHDA and CDR2 SQIVND (reference sequence). The CDR3 here is CASSIQGSYGYTF. CDR3 nucleotide sequence: TGTGCCAGTAGTATACAGGGGTCATATGGCTACACCTTC.

The rearrangement links TRBV27 to TRBJ1-1; D perhaps matches TRBD1 (6 bases). Germline V gene data show CDR1 as MNHEY and CDR2 as SMNVEV (reference sequence). With 6 bases removed from V and 7 bases from J, the gap between germline ends came to 15 bases. This CDR3 region has 13 residues. The CDR3 protein is CASRPQGKDEAFF. CDR3 nucleotides: TGTGCCAGCAGGCCACAGGGAAAGGATGAAGCTTTCTTT.

The gene calls are TRBV9 and TRBJ2-1, with TRBD2 matching over 13 bases. Trimming at V came to 4 bases and at J to 4 bases, leaving 2 bases not matched to a gene. Germline V gene lookup returns CDR1 SGDLS and CDR2 YYNGEE. The CDR3 is made up of 15 amino acids. CDR3 residues: CASSSGLAGYNEQFF. In nucleotides, the CDR3 is TGTGCCAGCAGCTCGGGACTAGCGGGGTACAATGAGCAGTTCTTC. The full variable domain, rest sourced from reference TRBV9 and TRBJ2-1, is DSGVTQTPKHLITATGQRVTLRCSPRSGDLSVYWYQQSLDQGLQFLIQYYNGEERAKGNILERFSAQQFPDLHSELNLSSLELGDSALYFCASSSGLAGYNEQFFGPGTRLTVL.

The CDR3 region has the DNA TGTGCCAGCAGCGTGGATACTCTAAGCGGGCTCAACTCCTACGAGCAGTACTTC. Protein product: CASSVDTLSGLNSYEQYF. The J gene is TRBJ2-7, the V gene TRBV7-2; TRBD2 might be the D (6 bases). The germline CDR1 and CDR2 sequences are SGHTA and FQGNSA. The CDR3 length is 18 residues. V was pared by 5 bases and J by 0 bases, with 23 bases between.

This chain uses TRBV11-2 with TRBJ2-7; tentative D call: TRBD1 (6 bases). Trimming left V 4 bases short and J 3 bases short, with 16 bases between. Germline CDR1 and CDR2: SGHAT and FQNNGV. The CDR3 is 15 residues long. This CDR3 reads CASSSGTPTNYEQYF. The CDR3 DNA reads TGTGCCAGCAGCTCTGGGACACCAACTAACTACGAGCAGTACTTC.

V and J are TRBV7-8 and TRBJ2-7, with TRBD2 matching over 10 bases. Trimming took 7 bases from V and 3 from J; bases not matched to a gene: 9. The CDR3 is made up of 15 amino acids. Germline assignment: CDR1 SGHVS and CDR2 FQNEAQ. The CDR3 sequence: CASITEREGRYEQYF. Here the CDR3 DNA reads TGTGCCAGCATCACCGAGCGGGAGGGCCGCTACGAGCAGTACTTC.

This chain joins TRBV9 and TRBJ2-5; the match to TRBD2 covers 10 bases. The V gene end was trimmed by 4 bases and the J gene end by 5 bases; junction bases not matched to a gene: 8. This CDR3 has 15 amino acids. Germline CDR1 and CDR2: SGDLS and YYNGEE. CDR3 DNA: TGTGCCAGCAGCCTCAATAGCGGGAGGCGCGAGACCCAGTACTTC. Its translation: CASSLNSGRRETQYF.

The J gene is TRBJ1-2, the V gene TRBV28, with 8 bases identical to TRBD1. This CDR3 has 14 residues. Unmatched junction bases numbered 10, after V lost 8 bases and J lost 5 bases. Germline V gene lookup returns CDR1 MDHEN and CDR2 SYDVKM. The CDR3 spells CASAVPQGAYGYTF. CDR3 sequence (DNA): TGTGCCAGCGCCGTCCCCCAGGGGGCTTATGGCTACACCTTC.

The V and J genes are TRBV29-1 and TRBJ1-5; no reliable D call. V was trimmed by 0 bases and J by 3 bases, leaving 15 bases between them. Germline CDR1 is SQVTM and CDR2 is ANQGSEA. The CDR3 runs 16 residues. CDR3 protein: CSVEDLYTRINQPQHF. The CDR3 nucleotides are TGCAGCGTTGAAGATCTTTACACCCGAATCAATCAGCCCCAGCATTTT.

The chain carries TRBV27 and TRBJ2-2; 7 bases agree with TRBD1. CDR3 length: 17 amino acids. The germline V gene has CDR1 MNHEY and CDR2 SMNVEV (reference sequence). V shed 6 bases, J shed 4 bases, and the junction held 14 bases outside the gene matches. CDR3 in DNA: TGTGCCAGCAGGACCGGGACAGCCTTAGGGAGCACCGGGGAGCTGTTTTTT. Its protein is CASRTGTALGSTGELFF.

There are a few counts of this clone. The chain links TRBV11-2 to TRBJ2-7, with D tentatively TRBD2 (6 bases). CDR1 SGHAT and CDR2 FQNNGV come from the germline V gene. This CDR3 contains 18 residues. V lost 0 bases to trimming and J lost 7 bases, with 25 bases between them. In nucleotides, the CDR3 is TGTGCCAGCAGCTTAGACCCAACGGGGGAACGGAGGTCTCGGGAGCAGTACTTC. Residues: CASSLDPTGERRSREQYF.

This chain connects TRBV5-6 to TRBJ1-2; 9 nucleotides match TRBD1. V lost 3 bases, J lost 5 bases, and 5 bases stayed unmatched. This CDR3 region has 14 residues. CDR1 is SGHDT and CDR2 is YYEEEE in the germline V gene. This CDR3 is CASSSGQGRYGYTF. In DNA, the CDR3 is TGTGCCAGCAGCTCGGGACAGGGAAGATATGGCTACACCTTC.

J is TRBJ2-1 and V is TRBV10-3, with D perhaps matching TRBD2 (6 bases). The germline gives CDR1 ENHRY, CDR2 SYGVKD. V lost 5 bases to trimming and J lost 0 bases, with 11 bases between them. The CDR3 is 15 residues long. The CDR3 loop is CAISPGLSSYNEQFF. DNA for the CDR3: TGTGCCATCAGTCCGGGACTGAGCTCCTACAATGAGCAGTTCTTC.

V and J are TRBV5-1 and TRBJ2-1; 12 bases line up with TRBD2. There are 17 residues in the CDR3. In germline, CDR1 is SGHRS, CDR2 YFSETQ. Trimming took 3 bases from V and 12 from J; bases not matched to a gene: 16. The CDR3 nucleotides are TGCGCCAGCAGCTCAACGGGAAACGGACTAGCGGGATCGGCGCAGTTCTTC. Translation gives CASSSTGNGLAGSAQFF.

This clone occurred a few times. The rearrangement uses TRBV19 and TRBJ1-5; 7 nucleotides align to TRBD1. The CDR3 loop spans 13 amino acids. CDR1 and CDR2 from the germline V gene are LNHDA and SQIVND (reference sequence). The V and J ends lost 9 bases and 5 bases, in that order; junction bases with no gene match: 7. The CDR3 is CASSGTDYQPQHF. The CDR3, as DNA: TGTGCCAGCTCCGGGACAGACTATCAGCCCCAGCATTTT.

The chain combines TRBV13 with TRBJ2-1; D uncertain. The CDR3 is 11 amino acids. V was shortened by 6 bases and J by 4 bases, with 4 bases between the two germline ends. Germline V gene data show CDR1 as PRHDT and CDR2 as FYEKMQ (reference sequence). CDR3 region: CASRQYNEQFF. Here the CDR3 DNA reads TGTGCCAGCAGACAATACAATGAGCAGTTCTTC.

The rearrangement links TRBV2 to TRBJ2-3, with 7 bases matching TRBD2. The CDR3 is 13 amino acids. Trimming cost V 7 bases and J 4 bases; bases outside gene matches: 5. Germline V lookup: CDR1 SNHLY, CDR2 FYNNEI. CDR3 protein: CASTTGGPDTQYF. The CDR3 bases are TGTGCCAGCACTACGGGAGGTCCAGATACGCAGTATTTT.

The rearrangement joins TRBV5-4 to TRBJ2-2, with D hard to call. Trimming took 3 bases from V and 5 from J, leaving 14 bases between them. The CDR3 sequence is 15 residues long. Germline V gene sequence: CDR1 SGHNT, CDR2 YYREEE (reference sequence). In DNA, the CDR3 is TGTGCCAGCAGCTCCCAGAGAGAGAGGACCGGGGAGCTGTTTTTT. This translates into CASSSQRERTGELFF.

The chain is built from TRBV6-5 and TRBJ2-2, with 7 bases identical to TRBD1. The CDR3 spans 14 residues. With 2 bases clipped from V and 5 bases from J, the junction kept 2 bases outside the gene matches. The V gene's germline CDR1 is MNHEY and CDR2 SVGAGI. The CDR3 region has the DNA TGTGCCAGCAGTTACGGGACAGAGACCGGGGAGCTGTTTTTT. The encoded protein is CASSYGTETGELFF.

The gene calls are TRBV5-1 and TRBJ1-2; possible D gene TRBD1, 5 bases. This CDR3 is 13 amino acids long. Trimming removed 2 bases from V and 3 bases from J, with 8 bases in between. Germline CDR1 and CDR2: SGHRS and YFSETQ. The CDR3 is CASSFGGDYGYTF. CDR3 DNA: TGCGCCAGCAGCTTCGGGGGAGACTATGGCTACACCTTC.

The chain links TRBV2 to TRBJ2-3; D perhaps matches TRBD1 (5 bases). The CDR3 loop spans 15 amino acids. Germline V CDR1 and CDR2: SNHLY, FYNNEI. Trimming pared 1 base from V and 6 bases from J, leaving 14 bases between. CDR3 coding DNA: TGTGCCAGCAGTGAAGACGGCAGGGTTACGGATACGCAGTATTTT. This gives the protein CASSEDGRVTDTQYF.